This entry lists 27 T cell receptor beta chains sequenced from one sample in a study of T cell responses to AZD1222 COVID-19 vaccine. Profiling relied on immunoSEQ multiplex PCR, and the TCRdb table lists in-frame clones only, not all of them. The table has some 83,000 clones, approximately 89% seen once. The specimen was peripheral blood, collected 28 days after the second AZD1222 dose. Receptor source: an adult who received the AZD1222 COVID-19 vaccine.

CDR3 protein: CASSLRDDRLNTGELFF. The CDR3 DNA sequence: TGTGCCAGCAGCTTACGAGACGACAGGCTGAACACCGGGGAGCTGTTTTTT. The chain is built from TRBV11-2 and TRBJ2-2, with D possibly matching TRBD1 (6 bases). Between the trimmed V and J ends, which lost 2 bases and 1 base, there was a span of 14 bases. The CDR3 has 17 residues. CDR1 is SGHAT, CDR2 FQNNGV, per germline.

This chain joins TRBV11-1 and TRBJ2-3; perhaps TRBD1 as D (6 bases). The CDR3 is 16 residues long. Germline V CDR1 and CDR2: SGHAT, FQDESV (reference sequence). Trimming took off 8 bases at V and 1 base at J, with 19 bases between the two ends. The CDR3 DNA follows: TGTGCCAGCGGCCGAGGGGGAATCTCTGGCACAGATACGCAGTATTTT. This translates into CASGRGGISGTDTQYF.

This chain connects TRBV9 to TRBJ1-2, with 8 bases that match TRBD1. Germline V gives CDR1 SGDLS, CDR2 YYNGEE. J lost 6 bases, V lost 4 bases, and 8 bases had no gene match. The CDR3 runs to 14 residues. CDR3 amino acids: CASSPGQGKDGYTF. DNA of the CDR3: TGTGCCAGCAGCCCTGGACAGGGTAAGGATGGCTACACCTTC.

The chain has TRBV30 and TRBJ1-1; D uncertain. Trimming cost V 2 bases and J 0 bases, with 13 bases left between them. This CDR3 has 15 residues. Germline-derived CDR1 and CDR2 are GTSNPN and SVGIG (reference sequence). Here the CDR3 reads CAWSSQNIVNTEAFF. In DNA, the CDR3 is TGTGCCTGGAGTTCTCAGAATATTGTGAACACTGAAGCTTTCTTT.

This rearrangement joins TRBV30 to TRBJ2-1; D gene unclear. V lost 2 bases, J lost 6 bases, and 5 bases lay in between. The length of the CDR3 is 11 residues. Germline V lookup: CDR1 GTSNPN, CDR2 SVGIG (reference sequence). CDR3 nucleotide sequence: TGTGCCTGGAGTCCGATCAATGAGCAGTTCTTC. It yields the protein CAWSPINEQFF.

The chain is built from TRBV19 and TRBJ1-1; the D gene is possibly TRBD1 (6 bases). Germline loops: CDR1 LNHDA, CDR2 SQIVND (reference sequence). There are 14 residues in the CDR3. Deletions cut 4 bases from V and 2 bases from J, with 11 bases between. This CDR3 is CASSKQGSNTEAFF. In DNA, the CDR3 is TGTGCCAGTAGTAAACAGGGTTCTAACACTGAAGCTTTCTTT.

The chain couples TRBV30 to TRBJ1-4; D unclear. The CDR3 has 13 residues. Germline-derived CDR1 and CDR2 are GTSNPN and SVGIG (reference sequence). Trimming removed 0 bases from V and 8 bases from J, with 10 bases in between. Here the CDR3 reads CAWSVLVSEKLFF. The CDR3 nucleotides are TGTGCCTGGAGTGTACTGGTCAGCGAAAAACTGTTTTTT.

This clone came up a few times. CDR3: CASSLSSNYGYTF. DNA for the CDR3: TGCGCCAGCAGCTTGAGCAGCAACTATGGCTACACCTTC. The J gene is TRBJ1-2, the V gene TRBV5-1; D gene uncertain. The germline gives CDR1 SGHRS, CDR2 YFSETQ. The CDR3 loop spans 13 amino acids. The germline V and J ends were trimmed by 1 base and 2 bases, with 6 bases remaining between them.

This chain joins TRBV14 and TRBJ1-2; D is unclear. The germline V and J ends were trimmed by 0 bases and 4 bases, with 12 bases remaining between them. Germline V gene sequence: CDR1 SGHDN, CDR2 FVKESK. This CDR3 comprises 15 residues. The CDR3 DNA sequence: TGTGCCAGCAGCCAAGATATTAACGCGATCTATGGCTACACCTTC. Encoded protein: CASSQDINAIYGYTF. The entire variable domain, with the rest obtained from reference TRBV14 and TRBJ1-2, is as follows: EAGVTQFPSHSVIEKGQTVTLRCDPISGHDNLYWYRRVMGKEIKFLLHFVKESKQDESGMPNNRFLAERTGGTYSTLKVQPAELEDSGVYFCASSQDINAIYGYTFGSGTRLTVV.

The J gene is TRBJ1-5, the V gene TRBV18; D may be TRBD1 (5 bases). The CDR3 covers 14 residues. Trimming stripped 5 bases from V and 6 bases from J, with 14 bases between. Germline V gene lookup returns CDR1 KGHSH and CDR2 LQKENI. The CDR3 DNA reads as TGTGCCAGCTCATACACGGGGGTTACTCAGCCCCAGCATTTT. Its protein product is CASSYTGVTQPQHF.

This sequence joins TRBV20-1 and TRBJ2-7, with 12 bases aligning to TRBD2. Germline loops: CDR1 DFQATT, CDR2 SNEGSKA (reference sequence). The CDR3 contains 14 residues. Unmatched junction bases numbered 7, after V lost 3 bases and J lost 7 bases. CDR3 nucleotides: TGCAGTGCTAGTCGGACTAGCGGGGCCCGGGAGCAGTACTTC. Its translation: CSASRTSGAREQYF.

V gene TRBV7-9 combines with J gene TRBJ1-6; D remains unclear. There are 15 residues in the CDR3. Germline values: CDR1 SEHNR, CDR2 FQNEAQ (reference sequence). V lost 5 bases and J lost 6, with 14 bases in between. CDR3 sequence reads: CASSPGEIFNSPLHF. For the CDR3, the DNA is TGTGCCAGCAGCCCCGGAGAAATCTTTAATTCACCCCTCCACTTT.

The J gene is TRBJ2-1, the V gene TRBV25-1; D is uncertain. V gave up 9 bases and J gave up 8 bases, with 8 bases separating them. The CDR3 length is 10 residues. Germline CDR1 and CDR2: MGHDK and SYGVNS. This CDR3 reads CASGMDEQFF. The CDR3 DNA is TGTGCCAGTGGGATGGATGAGCAGTTCTTC.

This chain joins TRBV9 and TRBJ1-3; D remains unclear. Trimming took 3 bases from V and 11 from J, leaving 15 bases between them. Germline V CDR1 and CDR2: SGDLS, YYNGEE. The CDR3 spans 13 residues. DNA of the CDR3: TGTGCCAGCAGCGAGTCAGCCGGACGGTCCATATATTTT. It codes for CASSESAGRSIYF.

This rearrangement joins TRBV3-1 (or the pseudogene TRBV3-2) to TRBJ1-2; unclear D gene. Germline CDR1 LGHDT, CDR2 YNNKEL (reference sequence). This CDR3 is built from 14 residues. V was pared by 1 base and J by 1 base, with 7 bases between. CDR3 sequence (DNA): TGTGCCAGCAGCCAAGCGGGGAATAACTATGGCTACACCTTC. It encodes CASSQAGNNYGYTF.

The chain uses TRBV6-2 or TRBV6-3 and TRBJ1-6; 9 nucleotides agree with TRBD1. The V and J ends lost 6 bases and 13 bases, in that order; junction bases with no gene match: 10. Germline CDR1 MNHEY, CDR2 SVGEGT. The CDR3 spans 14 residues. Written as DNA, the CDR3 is TGTGCCAGCAGCCGTCGACAGGGGGTTTCGCCCCTCCACTTT. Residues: CASSRRQGVSPLHF.

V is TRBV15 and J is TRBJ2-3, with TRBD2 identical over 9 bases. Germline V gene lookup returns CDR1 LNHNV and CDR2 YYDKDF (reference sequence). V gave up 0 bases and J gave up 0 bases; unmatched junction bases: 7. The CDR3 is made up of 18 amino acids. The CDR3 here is CATSRDRQRGVSTDTQYF. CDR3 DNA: TGTGCCACCAGCAGAGATCGCCAGCGGGGGGTCAGCACAGATACGCAGTATTTT.

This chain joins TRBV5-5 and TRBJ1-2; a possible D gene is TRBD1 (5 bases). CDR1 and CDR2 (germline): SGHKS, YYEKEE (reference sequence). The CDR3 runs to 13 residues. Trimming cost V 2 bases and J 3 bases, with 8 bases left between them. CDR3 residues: CASSLQEDYGYTF. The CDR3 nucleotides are TGTGCCAGCAGCTTACAGGAGGACTATGGCTACACCTTC.

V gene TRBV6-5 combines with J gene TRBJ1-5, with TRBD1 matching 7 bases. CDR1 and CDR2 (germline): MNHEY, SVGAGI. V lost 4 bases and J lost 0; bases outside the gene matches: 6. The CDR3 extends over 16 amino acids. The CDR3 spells CASSSRGAPSNQPQHF. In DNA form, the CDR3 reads TGTGCCAGCAGTTCCAGGGGGGCCCCTAGCAATCAGCCCCAGCATTTT.

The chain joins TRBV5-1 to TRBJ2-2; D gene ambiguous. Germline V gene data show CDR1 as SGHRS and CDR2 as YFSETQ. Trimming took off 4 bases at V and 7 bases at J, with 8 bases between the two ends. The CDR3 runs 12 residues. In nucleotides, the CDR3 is TGCGCCAGCAGCCTGTTATACGGGGAGCTGTTTTTT. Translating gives CASSLLYGELFF.

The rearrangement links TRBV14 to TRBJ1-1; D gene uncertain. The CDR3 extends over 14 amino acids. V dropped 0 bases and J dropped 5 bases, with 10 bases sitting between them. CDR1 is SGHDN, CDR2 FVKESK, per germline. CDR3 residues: CASSQDQKGTEAFF. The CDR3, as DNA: TGTGCCAGCAGCCAAGATCAAAAGGGTACTGAAGCTTTCTTT.

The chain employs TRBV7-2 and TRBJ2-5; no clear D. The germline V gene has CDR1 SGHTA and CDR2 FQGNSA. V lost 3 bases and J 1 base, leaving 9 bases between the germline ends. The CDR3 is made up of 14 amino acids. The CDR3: CASSFRRFQETQYF. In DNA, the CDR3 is TGTGCCAGCAGCTTTCGAAGGTTCCAAGAGACCCAGTACTTC.

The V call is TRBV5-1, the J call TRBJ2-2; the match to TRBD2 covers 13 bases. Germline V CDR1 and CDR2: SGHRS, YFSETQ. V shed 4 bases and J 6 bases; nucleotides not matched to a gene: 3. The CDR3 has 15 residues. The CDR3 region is CASSPTSGGAGELFF. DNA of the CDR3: TGCGCCAGCAGCCCTACTAGCGGGGGGGCCGGGGAGCTGTTTTTT.

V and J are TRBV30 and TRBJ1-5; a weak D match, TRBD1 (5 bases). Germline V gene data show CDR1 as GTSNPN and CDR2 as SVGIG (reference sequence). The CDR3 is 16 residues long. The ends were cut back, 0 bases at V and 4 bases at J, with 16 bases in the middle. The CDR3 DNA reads TGTGCCTGGAGTGTCGGGAAGGGACTGACAAATCAGCCCCAGCATTTT. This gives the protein CAWSVGKGLTNQPQHF. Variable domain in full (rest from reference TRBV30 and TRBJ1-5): SQTIHQWPATLVQPVGSPLSLECTVEGTSNPNLYWYRQAAGRGLQLLFYSVGIGQISSEVPQNLSASRPQDRQFILSSKKLLLSDSGFYLCAWSVGKGLTNQPQHFGDGTRLSIL.

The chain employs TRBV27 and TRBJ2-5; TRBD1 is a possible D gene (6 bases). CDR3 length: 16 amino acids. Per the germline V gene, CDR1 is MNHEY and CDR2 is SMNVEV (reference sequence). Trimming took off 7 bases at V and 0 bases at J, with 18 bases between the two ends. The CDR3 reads CASMRGPGQDQETQYF. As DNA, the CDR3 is TGTGCCAGCATGAGGGGCCCGGGACAAGACCAAGAGACCCAGTACTTC.

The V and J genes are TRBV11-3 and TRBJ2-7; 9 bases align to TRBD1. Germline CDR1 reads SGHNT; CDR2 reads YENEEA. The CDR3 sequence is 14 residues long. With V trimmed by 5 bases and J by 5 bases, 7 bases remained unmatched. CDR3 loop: CASSPRDRADEQYF. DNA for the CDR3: TGTGCCAGCAGCCCCCGGGACAGGGCGGACGAGCAGTACTTC.

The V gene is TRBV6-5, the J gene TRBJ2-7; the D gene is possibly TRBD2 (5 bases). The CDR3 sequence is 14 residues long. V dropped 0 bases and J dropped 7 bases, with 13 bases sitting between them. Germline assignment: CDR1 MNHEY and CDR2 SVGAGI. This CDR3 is CASSYSGRGVEQYF. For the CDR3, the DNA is TGTGCCAGCAGTTACTCAGGACGGGGAGTAGAGCAGTACTTC.